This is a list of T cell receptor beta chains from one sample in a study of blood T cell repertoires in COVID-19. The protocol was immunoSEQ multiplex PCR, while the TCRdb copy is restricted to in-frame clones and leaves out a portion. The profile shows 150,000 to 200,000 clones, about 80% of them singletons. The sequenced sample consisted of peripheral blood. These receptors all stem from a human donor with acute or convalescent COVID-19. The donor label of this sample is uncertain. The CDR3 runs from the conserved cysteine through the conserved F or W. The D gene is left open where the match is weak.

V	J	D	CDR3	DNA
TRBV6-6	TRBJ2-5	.	CASRGPGVQETQYF	TGTGCCAGCCGAGGGCCGGGGGTTCAAGAGACCCAGTACTTC
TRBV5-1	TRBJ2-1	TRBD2	CASSLVAGSYNEQFF	TGCGCCAGCAGCTTGGTAGCGGGGTCGTACAATGAGCAGTTCTTC
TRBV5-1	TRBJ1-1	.	CASSPQPSDTEAFF	TGCGCCAGCAGCCCACAGCCCTCGGACACTGAAGCTTTCTTT
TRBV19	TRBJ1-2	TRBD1	CASSYLTGTGGDNYGYTF	TGTGCCAGTAGTTATCTCACTGGGACAGGGGGCGATAACTATGGCTACACCTTC
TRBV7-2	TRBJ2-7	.	CASSLVQGSYEQYF	TGTGCCAGCAGCTTAGTACAGGGCTCCTACGAGCAGTACTTC
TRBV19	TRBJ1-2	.	CASSPYPGFGTKMDYGYTF	TGTGCCAGTAGCCCTTACCCGGGTTTCGGGACAAAAATGGACTATGGCTACACCTTC
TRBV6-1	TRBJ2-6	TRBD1	CASSGRDRGVGANVLTF	TGTGCCAGCAGTGGCCGGGACAGGGGAGTTGGGGCCAACGTCCTGACTTTC
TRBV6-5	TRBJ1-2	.	CASSYLGAANYGYTF	TGTGCCAGCAGTTACCTGGGAGCAGCTAACTATGGCTACACCTTC
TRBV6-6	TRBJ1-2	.	CASSLEGRTNYGYTF	TGTGCCAGCAGCTTGGAGGGGAGAACTAACTATGGCTACACCTTC
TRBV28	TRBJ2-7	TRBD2	CASQQRGYEQYF	TGTGCCAGCCAACAGCGGGGGTACGAGCAGTACTTC
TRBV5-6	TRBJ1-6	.	CASSLEAGIGTNSPLHF	TGTGCCAGCAGCTTGGAAGCAGGGATCGGAACGAATTCACCCCTCCACTTT